Listed below are T cell receptor beta chains from one sample, sequenced in a study of CD8 T cells in ankylosing spondylitis. TCRdb reanalysed the 5' RACE reads using MiXCR and keeps one entry per CDR3 protein. This table holds around 770,000 distinct CDR3 sequences, 19% found once. The sample consisted of blood, either unsorted or a sorted T cell fraction (not recorded which). The receptor set was obtained from a male donor with ankylosing spondylitis. Each CDR3 is given with its conserved first and last residue. The D gene is left open where the match is weak. Size tells how often a clone was seen (once, few, many) or the class of an expanded clone, and some rows leave it out.

abundance: -; v_gene: TRBV28; j_gene: TRBJ2-1; d_gene: TRBD1; CDR3nt: TGTGCCAGCAGTATCCCCGGGACAGGGGGCTGGAATGAGCAGTTCTTC; CDR3aa: CASSIPGTGGWNEQFF
abundance: -; v_gene: TRBV12-3/TRBV12-4; j_gene: TRBJ1-1; d_gene: -; CDR3nt: TGTGCCAGCAGTTTTGGATATAACACTGAAGCTTTCTTT; CDR3aa: CASSFGYNTEAFF
abundance: few; v_gene: TRBV12-3/TRBV12-4; j_gene: TRBJ1-2; d_gene: -; CDR3nt: TGTGCCAGCAATAAAGGGTACGGCTACACCTTC; CDR3aa: CASNKGYGYTF
abundance: -; v_gene: TRBV29-1; j_gene: TRBJ2-3; d_gene: -; CDR3nt: TGCAGTTCCTGGGGGTTCGGCACAGATACGCAGTATTTT; CDR3aa: CSSWGFGTDTQYF
abundance: -; v_gene: TRBV4-1; j_gene: TRBJ2-2; d_gene: -; CDR3nt: TGCGCCAGCAGCCATAAGCTAGGGCTGAACACCGGGGAGCTGTTTTTT; CDR3aa: CASSHKLGLNTGELFF
abundance: -; v_gene: TRBV4-2; j_gene: TRBJ2-3; d_gene: TRBD2; CDR3nt: TGTGCCAGCAGCCAAGCTAGCGGGGGGAATACGCAGTATTTT; CDR3aa: CASSQASGGNTQYF
abundance: few; v_gene: TRBV12-3/TRBV12-4; j_gene: TRBJ2-2; d_gene: TRBD2; CDR3nt: TGTGCCAGCAGTTTCCAGGGACTAGCCCTAACCGGGGAGCTGTTTTTT; CDR3aa: CASSFQGLALTGELFF
abundance: few; v_gene: TRBV5-1; j_gene: TRBJ1-1; d_gene: -; CDR3nt: TGCGCCAGCAAAGTAGGGGGGAACACTGAAGCTTTCTTT; CDR3aa: CASKVGGNTEAFF
abundance: -; v_gene: TRBV12-3/TRBV12-4; j_gene: TRBJ1-5; d_gene: -; CDR3nt: TGTGCCAGCAGTAGAACTCAGGGTGTTCAGCCCCAGCATTTT; CDR3aa: CASSRTQGVQPQHF
abundance: few; v_gene: TRBV6-1; j_gene: TRBJ1-4; d_gene: -; CDR3nt: TGTGCCAGCAGGTTCAGGGAGAGTAATGAAAAACTGTTTTTT; CDR3aa: CASRFRESNEKLFF
abundance: few; v_gene: TRBV6-2/TRBV6-3; j_gene: TRBJ2-1; d_gene: -; CDR3nt: TGTGCCAGCAGTCCCTGGGGACGAACACTGAATGAGCAGTTCTTC; CDR3aa: CASSPWGRTLNEQFF
abundance: -; v_gene: TRBV27; j_gene: TRBJ2-1; d_gene: -; CDR3nt: TGTGCCAGCGCTCCTCGGGGGAGAATAGGCAATGAGCAGTTCTTC; CDR3aa: CASAPRGRIGNEQFF
abundance: -; v_gene: TRBV4-1; j_gene: TRBJ2-1; d_gene: TRBD1; CDR3nt: TGCGCCAGCAGCCAAGTCAGAGGGGGCAAGGGTGAGCAGTTCTTC; CDR3aa: CASSQVRGGKGEQFF
abundance: -; v_gene: TRBV11-2; j_gene: TRBJ1-6; d_gene: -; CDR3nt: TGTGCCAGCAGAATCCCCGGGGGAACCAATTCACCCCTCCACTTT; CDR3aa: CASRIPGGTNSPLHF
abundance: few; v_gene: TRBV20-1; j_gene: TRBJ2-1; d_gene: TRBD2; CDR3nt: TGCAGTGCTAGAGCCATAATGGGGACTAGTTTCCATGAGCAGTTCTTC; CDR3aa: CSARAIMGTSFHEQFF
abundance: -; v_gene: TRBV27; j_gene: TRBJ2-7; d_gene: TRBD2; CDR3nt: TGTGCCAGCAGTTTTACGGGAGGGCCCCCCTCCGAGCAGTACTTC; CDR3aa: CASSFTGGPPSEQYF
abundance: -; v_gene: TRBV6-2/TRBV6-3; j_gene: TRBJ2-5; d_gene: -; CDR3nt: TGTGCCAGCAGTCAACGACGGGGAGTCCAAGAGACCCAGTACTTC; CDR3aa: CASSQRRGVQETQYF
abundance: -; v_gene: TRBV2; j_gene: TRBJ1-5; d_gene: TRBD1; CDR3nt: TGTGCCAGCAGTGAAAGGGGGCAGAGCAATCAGCCCCAGCATTTT; CDR3aa: CASSERGQSNQPQHF
abundance: few; v_gene: TRBV7-8; j_gene: TRBJ2-7; d_gene: TRBD2; CDR3nt: TGTGCCAGCAGCCGTCTAGCGGCCCTTGCCTACGAGCAGTACTTC; CDR3aa: CASSRLAALAYEQYF
abundance: few; v_gene: TRBV2; j_gene: TRBJ1-2; d_gene: -; CDR3nt: TGTGCCAGCAGGGAGACCTCAGGGGTCTATGGCTACACCTTC; CDR3aa: CASRETSGVYGYTF
abundance: few; v_gene: TRBV5-1; j_gene: TRBJ1-3; d_gene: -; CDR3nt: TGCGCCAGCAGCCCCCTGGGAGAGTCTTTCTCTGGAAACACCATATATTTT; CDR3aa: CASSPLGESFSGNTIYF
abundance: -; v_gene: TRBV27; j_gene: TRBJ2-7; d_gene: TRBD1; CDR3nt: TGTGCCAGCGGAGCCCGACAGGGGGCCTACGAGCAGTACTTC; CDR3aa: CASGARQGAYEQYF
abundance: -; v_gene: TRBV28; j_gene: TRBJ2-3; d_gene: -; CDR3nt: TGTGCCAGCAGTTTACCCCACACAGATACGCAGTATTTT; CDR3aa: CASSLPHTDTQYF
abundance: once; v_gene: TRBV6-1; j_gene: TRBJ2-1; d_gene: -; CDR3nt: TGTGCCAGCAGTCCACTTTGGGGCGATGATAACAATGAGCAGTTCTTC; CDR3aa: CASSPLWGDDNNEQFF
abundance: many; v_gene: TRBV2; j_gene: TRBJ2-7; d_gene: -; CDR3nt: TGTGCCAGCAGTGGACCCAGCTACGAGCAGTACTTC; CDR3aa: CASSGPSYEQYF
abundance: -; v_gene: TRBV5-4; j_gene: TRBJ2-3; d_gene: -; CDR3nt: TGTGCCAGCAGCTTGGACTCGGGTACGCAGTATTTT; CDR3aa: CASSLDSGTQYF
abundance: -; v_gene: TRBV7-8; j_gene: TRBJ1-6; d_gene: -; CDR3nt: TGTGCCAGCAGCTTAGCAGCGGGGTCAGCTTCACCCCTCCACTTT; CDR3aa: CASSLAAGSASPLHF
abundance: many; v_gene: TRBV5-6; j_gene: TRBJ1-1; d_gene: -; CDR3nt: TGTGCCAGCAGCTTGGGTGTCGGGGGAGCTTTCTTT; CDR3aa: CASSLGVGGAFF
abundance: -; v_gene: TRBV6-5; j_gene: TRBJ2-3; d_gene: -; CDR3nt: TGTGCCAGCAGTTACGGGCGCGCAGATACGCAGTATTTT; CDR3aa: CASSYGRADTQYF
abundance: once; v_gene: TRBV6-2/TRBV6-3; j_gene: TRBJ2-2; d_gene: -; CDR3nt: TGTGCCAGCAGGGTAGCCTCCACCGGGGAGCTGTTTTTT; CDR3aa: CASRVASTGELFF
abundance: -; v_gene: TRBV29-1; j_gene: TRBJ2-5; d_gene: TRBD2; CDR3nt: TGCAGCGTTGAAGATGAAAGGCGCGGTAGCGGGAGGTCGGAGACCCAGTACTTC; CDR3aa: CSVEDERRGSGRSETQYF
abundance: many; v_gene: TRBV4-3; j_gene: TRBJ2-1; d_gene: TRBD2; CDR3nt: TGCGCCAGCAGCCCCAAGATAACGCTAGCGGGAAGGAATGAGCAGTTCTTC; CDR3aa: CASSPKITLAGRNEQFF
abundance: few; v_gene: TRBV20-1; j_gene: TRBJ2-7; d_gene: -; CDR3nt: TGCAGTGCTAGGAGGGGATCCTCCTACGAGCAGTACTTC; CDR3aa: CSARRGSSYEQYF